This note documents a single T cell receptor (beta chain) sequence. Its antigen is unidentified. cDNA libraries for TRB were generated by 5' RACE incorporating UMI labels. TCRdb reprocessed the 5' RACE reads and reports one entry per CDR3 protein, with no DNA. The data include about 45,000 distinct CDR3 sequences; the top ten clones carry 2% to 2.5%. This sample is part of a study of CXCR3-negative and CXCR3-positive naive CD8 T cells. Across the study: For each library, about 1.5 +/- 0.3 million TRB reads were obtained, about 135 million in total.

Regarding the study as a whole: Comparably high diversity marked both naive subsets, whereas memory CD8+ cells had much lower diversity. The TRBV-TRBJ usage of naive CXCR3-negative and CXCR3-positive cells was similar, but that of memory cells differed. Relative to CXCR3-negative naive cells, CXCR3-positive naive cells had more hydrophobic TRB CDR3s.

Sequencing was done on a sample of naive CXCR3- CD8+ T cells from blood. Subset here: CD45RO-CCR7+CD27+CD95- naive CD8+ T cells lacking CXCR3 (TNR3-). The receptor comes from a human donor in good health. Some clones in this sample may be carry-over from other donors' samples.

CDR3 protein: CAIGGQVSYEQYF. The chain uses TRBV10-3 and TRBJ2-7; TCRdb returns TRBD1, unconfirmable since there is no DNA. CDR1 ENHRY and CDR2 SYGVKD come from the germline V gene. This CDR3 has 13 amino acids.